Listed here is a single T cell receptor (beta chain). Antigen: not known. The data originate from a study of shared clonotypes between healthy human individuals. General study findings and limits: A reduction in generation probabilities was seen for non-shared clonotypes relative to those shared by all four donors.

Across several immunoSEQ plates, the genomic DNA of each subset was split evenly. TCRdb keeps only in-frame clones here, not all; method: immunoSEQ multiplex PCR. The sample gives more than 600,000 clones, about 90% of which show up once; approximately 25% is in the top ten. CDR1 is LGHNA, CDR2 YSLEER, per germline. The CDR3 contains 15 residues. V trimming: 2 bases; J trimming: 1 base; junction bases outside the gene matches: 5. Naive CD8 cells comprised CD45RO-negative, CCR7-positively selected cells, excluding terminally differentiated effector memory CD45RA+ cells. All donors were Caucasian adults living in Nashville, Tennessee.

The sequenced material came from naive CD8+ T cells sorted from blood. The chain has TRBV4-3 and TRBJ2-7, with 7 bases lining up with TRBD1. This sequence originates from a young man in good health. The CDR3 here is CASSQLRGSSYEQYF. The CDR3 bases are TGCGCCAGCAGCCAACTCAGGGGGTCTTCCTACGAGCAGTACTTC.